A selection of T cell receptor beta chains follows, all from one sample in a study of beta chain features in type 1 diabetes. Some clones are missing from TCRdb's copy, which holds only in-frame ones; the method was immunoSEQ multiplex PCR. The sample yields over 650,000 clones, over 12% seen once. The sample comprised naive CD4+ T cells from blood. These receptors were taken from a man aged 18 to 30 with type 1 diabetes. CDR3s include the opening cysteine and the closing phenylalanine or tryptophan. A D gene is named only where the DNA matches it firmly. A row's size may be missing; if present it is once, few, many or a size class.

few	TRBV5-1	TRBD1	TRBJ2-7	TGCGCCAGCAGCATGGGCGGGACAGGGGTTGACGAGCAGTACTTC	CASSMGGTGVDEQYF
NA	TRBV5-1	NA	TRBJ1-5	TGCGCCAGCAGCTTGGTAGGGCTGGATCAGCCCCAGCATTTT	CASSLVGLDQPQHF
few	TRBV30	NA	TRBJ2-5	TGTGCCTGGTCACCGGGACAGACCCAGTACTTC	CAWSPGQTQYF
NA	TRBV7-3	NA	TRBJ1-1	TGTGCCAGCAGCGCAACCCGTCCCACAGTGAACACTGAAGCTTTCTTT	CASSATRPTVNTEAFF
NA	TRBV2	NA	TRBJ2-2	TGTGCCAGCAGTGTCAGAGACACCGGGGAGCTGTTTTTT	CASSVRDTGELFF
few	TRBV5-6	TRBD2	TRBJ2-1	TGTGCCAGCAGCACCGGGACTAGTGAGTTCTTC	CASSTGTSEFF
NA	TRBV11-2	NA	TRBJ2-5	TGTGCCAGCAGCTTAGGAGTATCTCAAGAGACCCAGTACTTC	CASSLGVSQETQYF
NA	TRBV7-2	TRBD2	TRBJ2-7	TGTGCCAGCAGCTTAGTGGCGGGGGGGCTCTACGAGCAGTACTTC	CASSLVAGGLYEQYF
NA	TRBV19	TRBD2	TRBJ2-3	TGTGCCAGTAGTCCGGGACTAGCGGGGGCGGCTACGCAGTATTTT	CASSPGLAGAATQYF
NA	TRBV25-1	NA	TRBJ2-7	TGTGCCAGCACCCAAGGCGACAGAAGATACGAGCAGTACTTC	CASTQGDRRYEQYF
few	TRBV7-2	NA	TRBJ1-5	TGTGCCAGCAGCCCGCACAGGGTGAGGAATCAGCCCCAGCATTTT	CASSPHRVRNQPQHF
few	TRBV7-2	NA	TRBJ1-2	TGTGCCAGCAGCCCTTCGACAGGTTATGGCTACACCTTC	CASSPSTGYGYTF
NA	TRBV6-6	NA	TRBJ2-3	TGTGCCAGCAGTGATACAGGGTTCACAGATACGCAGTATTTT	CASSDTGFTDTQYF
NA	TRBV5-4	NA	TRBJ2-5	TGTGCCAGCAGCCCCGGACCAGGAACAGAGACCCAGTACTTC	CASSPGPGTETQYF
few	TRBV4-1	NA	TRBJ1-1	TGCGCCAGCAGCCAATCGGCCCTAGGGACGGGGACTGAAGCTTTCTTT	CASSQSALGTGTEAFF
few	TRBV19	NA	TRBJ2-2	TGTGCCAGTACTCTGAGGGCAAGCACCGGGGAGCTGTTTTTT	CASTLRASTGELFF
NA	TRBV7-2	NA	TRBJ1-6	TGTGCCAGCAGCTTTAGGGGGGACAATTCACCCCTCCACTTT	CASSFRGDNSPLHF
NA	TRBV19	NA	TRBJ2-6	TGTGCCAGTAATGGGGGCGGGGCCAACGTCCTGACTTTC	CASNGGGANVLTF
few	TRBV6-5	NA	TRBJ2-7	TGTGCCAGCAGTTACTCCCCCGGGCGCTACGAGCAGTACTTC	CASSYSPGRYEQYF
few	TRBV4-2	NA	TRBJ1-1	TGTGCCAGCACCCGAGAGTCCTCCTGGGGAACTGAAGCTTTCTTT	CASTRESSWGTEAFF
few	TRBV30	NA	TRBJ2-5	TGTGCCTGGGGGTGGCAGGGCCAAGAGACCCAGTACTTC	CAWGWQGQETQYF
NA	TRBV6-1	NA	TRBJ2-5	TGTGCCAGCGGGCCCGGGAGTTGGGAGACCCAGTACTTC	CASGPGSWETQYF
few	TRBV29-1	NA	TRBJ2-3	TGCAGCGCTCCTGCTGATACGCAGTATTTT	CSAPADTQYF
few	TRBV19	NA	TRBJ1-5	TGTGCTGGGGGACCGCTCAATCAGCCCCAGCATTTT	CAGGPLNQPQHF
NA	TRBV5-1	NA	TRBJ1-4	TGCGCCAGCAGCTTGGCGTACAGCGAAAAACTGTTTTTT	CASSLAYSEKLFF
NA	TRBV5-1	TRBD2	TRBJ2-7	TGCGCCAGCAGCTTGCTTGGGACTAGCGGTTACGAGCAGTACTTC	CASSLLGTSGYEQYF
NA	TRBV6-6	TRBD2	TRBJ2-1	TGTGCCAGCAGCCGTAGCGGGGACTCCTACAATGAGCAGTTCTTC	CASSRSGDSYNEQFF
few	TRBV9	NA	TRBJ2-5	TGTGCCAGCAGCGTAGCCGGCGGCTTACGGGAGACCCAGTACTTC	CASSVAGGLRETQYF